Below are 26 T cell receptor beta chains sequenced from a single sample in a study of shared clonotypes between healthy human individuals. The protocol was immunoSEQ multiplex PCR, while the TCRdb copy is restricted to in-frame clones and leaves out a portion. The sample carries over a million clones, about 84% recorded once. Specimen: memory CD4+ T cells from PBMCs. The sample's subset: CD45RA-negative fraction. The receptor source for this set is a man aged 18-30 years in good health. Some clones in this sample may be carry-over from other donors' samples.

The chain has TRBV6-1 and TRBJ2-3; D may match TRBD1 or TRBD2 (5 bases each). Germline CDR1 reads MNHNS; CDR2 reads SASEGT. CDR3 size: 15 residues. V shed 7 bases and J shed 1 base, with 15 bases lying between them. CDR3 coding DNA: TGTGCCAGCATCCCCGGGGCTAGAGGCACAGATACGCAGTATTTT. Protein: CASIPGARGTDTQYF.

This sequence joins TRBV29-1 and TRBJ2-3, with D tentatively TRBD2 (5 bases). CDR1 SQVTM and CDR2 ANQGSEA come from the germline V gene. The CDR3 contains 15 residues. V shed 5 bases and J shed 3 bases, with 18 bases lying between them. The CDR3 sequence is CSVTGLVVGTDTQYF. The CDR3 region has the DNA TGCAGCGTTACGGGGTTGGTTGTTGGGACAGATACGCAGTATTTT.

The V gene is TRBV28, the J gene TRBJ2-7; TRBD2 matches 7 bases. J was trimmed by 5 bases and V by 3 bases; bases with no gene match: 10. From germline, CDR1 is MDHEN and CDR2 SYDVKM. This CDR3 is 15 amino acids long. As DNA, the CDR3 is TGTGCCAGCAGTTTTAGGGGCTCGCGGGAGCACGAGCAGTACTTC. Translated, it gives CASSFRGSREHEQYF.

This chain links TRBV25-1 with TRBJ1-1, with D possibly being TRBD1 (5 bases). The CDR3 length is 13 residues. Per the germline V gene, CDR1 is MGHDK and CDR2 is SYGVNS. Trimming shortened V by 6 bases and J by 11 bases, and 19 bases separated the two germline ends. CDR3 DNA sequence: TGTGCCAGCAGCCAAAACCTAGTGGGGGAGGCTTTCTTT. It encodes CASSQNLVGEAFF.

The rearrangement uses TRBV6-1 and TRBJ1-5; 10 bases fit TRBD1. Germline V lookup: CDR1 MNHNS, CDR2 SASEGT. The CDR3 length is 16 residues. The V and J ends lost 4 bases and 6 bases, in that order; junction bases with no gene match: 9. CDR3 in amino acids: CASSVTYGQGGQPQHF. CDR3 nucleotide sequence: TGTGCCAGCAGTGTCACTTATGGACAGGGGGGTCAGCCCCAGCATTTT.

Points on this clone: Just one base apart from a much larger clone, this may be a read error. This sample includes further DNA sequences coding for the same CDR3. This sequence joins TRBV10-3 and TRBJ1-5; D is ambiguous. The CDR3 sequence is 13 residues long. Germline V gene lookup returns CDR1 ENHRY and CDR2 SYGVKD. CDR3 region: CAISEYSNQPQHF. The CDR3 coding sequence is TGTGCCATCAGTGAGTATAGCAATCAGCCCCAGCATTTC.

The chain links TRBV18 to TRBJ2-3; 8 bases fit TRBD1. CDR1 KGHSH and CDR2 LQKENI come from the germline V gene. V lost 4 bases to trimming and J lost 2 bases; unmatched junction nucleotides: 5. The CDR3 sequence is 15 residues long. CDR3 coding DNA: TGTGCCAGCTCACGACAGGGGCTTGACACAGATACGCAGTATTTT. The encoded protein is CASSRQGLDTDTQYF.

The J gene is TRBJ2-2, the V gene TRBV6-6; possibly TRBD2 for D (6 bases). The V gene's germline CDR1 is MNHNY and CDR2 SVGAGI (reference sequence). The V gene lost 2 bases and the J gene lost 5 bases, with 9 bases spanning the gap. This CDR3 comprises 14 residues. The CDR3 region has the DNA TGTGCCAGCAGTTACGGAGGGCGGACCGGGGAGCTGTTTTTT. It translates to CASSYGGRTGELFF.

The chain recombines TRBV4-2 with TRBJ2-1; 7 positions agree with TRBD2. CDR1 is LGHNA and CDR2 is YNFKEQ in the germline V gene. The V and J ends lost 0 bases and 5 bases, in that order; junction bases with no gene match: 7. The CDR3 spans 16 residues. This CDR3 reads CASSQDPGDYNNEQFF. CDR3 sequence (DNA): TGTGCCAGCAGCCAAGATCCTGGGGACTATAACAATGAGCAGTTCTTC.

This clone has a count of ten or more. This chain joins TRBV30 and TRBJ1-2, with D tentatively TRBD1 (5 bases). The V end was cut by 0 bases, the J end by 8 bases, with 10 bases between. There are 12 residues in the CDR3. CDR1 is GTSNPN, CDR2 SVGIG, per germline (reference sequence). CDR3 in amino acids: CAWSVGGWGYTF. For the CDR3, the DNA is TGTGCCTGGAGTGTCGGGGGATGGGGCTACACCTTC. Supplemented by reference TRBV30 and TRBJ1-2, the full variable domain reads SQTIHQWPATLVQPVGSPLSLECTVEGTSNPNLYWYRQAAGRGLQLLFYSVGIGQISSEVPQNLSASRPQDRQFILSSKKLLLSDSGFYLCAWSVGGWGYTFGSGTRLTVV.

CDR3 DNA: TGTGCCAGCAGCTTGGATACGGAGACCCAGTACTTC. Translated: CASSLDTETQYF. This rearrangement joins TRBV5-8 to TRBJ2-5; D gene ambiguous. Trimming removed 0 bases at V and 5 bases at J, with 5 bases between. The CDR3 consists of 12 residues. The germline V gene has CDR1 SGHTS and CDR2 YDEGEE.

The gene calls are TRBV28 and TRBJ2-7; D unresolved. The length of the CDR3 is 14 residues. Trimming shortened V by 8 bases and J by 2 bases, and 16 bases separated the two germline ends. Germline assignment: CDR1 MDHEN and CDR2 SYDVKM. Here the CDR3 reads CASLPPGRAYEQYF. The DNA of the CDR3 is TGTGCCAGCCTCCCCCCGGGCAGAGCCTACGAGCAGTACTTC. Complete variable domain (other parts from reference TRBV28 and TRBJ2-7): DVKVTQSSRYLVKRTGEKVFLECVQDMDHENMFWYRQDPGLGLRLIYFSYDVKMKEKGDIPEGYSVSREKKERFSLILESASTNQTSMYLCASLPPGRAYEQYFGPGTRLTVT.

This chain uses TRBV5-1 with TRBJ2-7; 9 bases are a match to TRBD1. Germline CDR1 is SGHRS and CDR2 is YFSETQ. J lost 4 bases, V lost 3 bases, and 11 bases had no gene match. The CDR3 totals 16 residues. CDR3 bases: TGCGCCAGCAGCTCCACTACGGGACAGGGATTTTACGAGCAGTACTTC. Protein product: CASSSTTGQGFYEQYF.

This clone was found once. The rearrangement joins TRBV27 to TRBJ1-5, with TRBD1 identical over 7 bases. CDR1 and CDR2 from the germline V gene are MNHEY and SMNVEV (reference sequence). Unmatched junction bases numbered 6, after V lost 1 base and J lost 0 bases. The CDR3 covers 17 residues. CDR3 sequence reads: CASSLWGQQYSNQPQHF. Written as DNA, the CDR3 is TGTGCCAGCAGTTTATGGGGACAGCAATATAGCAATCAGCCCCAGCATTTT.

This clone was counted between two and nine times. The chain couples TRBV28 to TRBJ1-5, with 8 nucleotides matching TRBD1. With 4 bases clipped from V and 7 bases from J, the junction kept 9 bases outside the gene matches. CDR1 and CDR2 (germline): MDHEN, SYDVKM. The CDR3 consists of 15 residues. The CDR3 protein is CASSSSGQGRQPQHF. The CDR3 bases are TGTGCCAGCAGTTCAAGCGGACAGGGAAGGCAGCCCCAGCATTTT.

The CDR3 sequence is CASSYSTGGGYTQYF. The CDR3, as DNA: TGTGCCAGCAGTTATTCGACAGGGGGGGGATATACGCAGTATTTT. The rearrangement joins TRBV6-5 to TRBJ2-3, with 9 bases lining up with TRBD1. V dropped 3 bases and J dropped 7; count of bases not matched to a gene: 8. The CDR3 runs 15 residues. Germline CDR1 reads MNHEY; CDR2 reads SVGAGI.

V gene TRBV19 combines with J gene TRBJ1-2, with D unresolved. The CDR3 covers 11 residues. The germline V gene has CDR1 LNHDA and CDR2 SQIVND (reference sequence). V shed 0 bases and J shed 7 bases, with 3 bases lying between them. The CDR3 spells CASSIDRGYTF. CDR3 sequence (DNA): TGTGCCAGTAGTATAGATCGTGGCTACACCTTC.

This chain connects TRBV10-3 to TRBJ2-3; D not certain. V was shortened by 5 bases and J by 1 base, with 4 bases between the two germline ends. The CDR3 sequence is 12 residues long. In germline, CDR1 is ENHRY, CDR2 SYGVKD. CDR3 region: CAISLGTDTQYF. The CDR3 bases are TGTGCCATCAGTCTAGGCACAGATACGCAGTATTTT.

The chain carries TRBV7-9 and TRBJ2-5; D remains unclear. CDR3 length: 12 amino acids. V shed 6 bases and J shed 4 bases, with 9 bases lying between them. Germline V gene lookup returns CDR1 SEHNR and CDR2 FQNEAQ (reference sequence). The chain's CDR3 is CASSWIRETQYF. CDR3 in DNA: TGTGCCAGCAGTTGGATCCGAGAGACCCAGTACTTC.

This clone was observed a few times. The chain recombines TRBV6-5 with TRBJ2-7; TRBD2 matches 11 bases. CDR3 length: 14 amino acids. V gave up 6 bases and J gave up 2 bases; unmatched junction bases: 3. CDR1 and CDR2 from the germline V gene are MNHEY and SVGAGI. The CDR3: CASRKTSGAYEQYF. As DNA, the CDR3 is TGTGCCAGCAGGAAGACTAGCGGGGCCTACGAGCAGTACTTC.

The chain carries TRBV28 and TRBJ1-2; D ambiguous. V shed 5 bases and J shed 6 bases, with 25 bases lying between them. The V gene's germline CDR1 is MDHEN and CDR2 SYDVKM. The CDR3 sequence is 17 residues long. The CDR3 region has the DNA TGTGCCAGCAGTCCTCCAAAGGGTAGTTTGGGGAGGGATGGCTACACCTTC. Translation gives CASSPPKGSLGRDGYTF.

The chain uses TRBV2 and TRBJ2-2, with 8 bases aligning to TRBD1. This CDR3 is built from 13 residues. J lost 6 bases, V lost 6 bases, and 3 bases had no gene match. The germline CDR1 and CDR2 sequences are SNHLY and FYNNEI. The CDR3 bases are TGTGCCAGCAGGGCACAGGGGGCCGGGGAGCTGTTTTTT. Translating gives CASRAQGAGELFF.

The V gene is TRBV5-1, the J gene TRBJ1-2; D remains ambiguous. Germline V gives CDR1 SGHRS, CDR2 YFSETQ. There are 15 residues in the CDR3. Trimming cost V 0 bases and J 7 bases, with 16 bases left between them. For the CDR3, the DNA is TGCGCCAGCAGCTTGGAGACGAGAGGGTACGGTGGCTACACCTTC. This sequence encodes CASSLETRGYGGYTF.

This clone was found once. The CDR3 is CASSQGQGNEQYF. The DNA for the CDR3 is TGTGCCAGCAGCCAAGGACAGGGGAACGAGCAGTACTTC. The chain joins TRBV6-5 to TRBJ2-7; TRBD1 aligns across 9 bases. The germline gives CDR1 MNHEY, CDR2 SVGAGI. The length of the CDR3 is 13 residues. The J segment lost 5 bases and the V segment lost 6 bases, leaving 5 bases of the junction unmatched.

This clone was counted a single time. The chain employs TRBV15 and TRBJ2-7; D tentatively fits TRBD1 or TRBD2 (7 bases each). V was cut by 6 bases and J by 1 base, with 13 bases left in between. The germline gives CDR1 LNHNV, CDR2 YYDKDF (reference sequence). The CDR3 length is 14 residues. Written as DNA, the CDR3 is TGTGCCACCAGAGGGGGGGGACAGTCCTACGAGCAGTACTTC. Protein product: CATRGGGQSYEQYF.

V is TRBV27 and J is TRBJ2-7, with 7 bases fitting TRBD1. In germline, CDR1 is MNHEY, CDR2 SMNVEV (reference sequence). The junction had 5 bases not matched to a gene; V was cut back by 2 bases and J by 4 bases. The CDR3 sequence is 14 residues long. CDR3 sequence (DNA): TGTGCCAGCAGTTTAACAGGGGTCGTATACGAGCAGTACTTC. This translates into CASSLTGVVYEQYF.